The 28 T cell receptor beta chains reported below all come from one sample, sequenced in a study of a mutant IDH1 vaccine in newly diagnosed glioma (dated by TCRdb to the early 2020s). The library relied on the immunoSEQ multiplex PCR assay. The table was pulled from immuneACCESS by TCRdb, which kept in-frame rearrangements only. Such tables lose some clones; where checked, under half of the loss comes from unresolved V genes, and the rest has no known cause. This sample is represented by 110,000 or so clones; roughly nine tenths of them were singletons. The ten most abundant clones make up roughly 0.57% of the sample. Read against the paper, the sample's time point label means: week 11, during vaccination. A 20-mer mutant IDH1 peptide at 300 micrograms in Montanide made up each vaccine dose, which was injected subcutaneously together with topical imiquimod. Antigens of these TCRs are unknown. This sample comprised PBMCs, obtained from a glioma patient whose treatment included an IDH1 peptide vaccine. These receptors were obtained from a woman aged 45 to 65 with glioma.

This clone was counted a single time. This rearrangement joins TRBV9 to TRBJ2-7; weak D call: TRBD1 (6 bases). Germline V gene sequence: CDR1 SGDLS, CDR2 YYNGEE. Between the trimmed V and J ends, which lost 3 bases and 7 bases, there was a span of 20 bases. CDR3 length: 15 residues. The CDR3, as DNA: TGTGCCAGCAGCGAAACCGGGACACCTTTATTGGAGCAGTACTTC. Amino acids: CASSETGTPLLEQYF.

The rearrangement joins TRBV10-2 to TRBJ2-1, with 10 bases matching TRBD1. Germline trimming cut 4 bases from V and 10 bases from J; bases unmatched to any gene: 4. The CDR3 covers 13 residues. Looked up from germline, CDR1 is WSHSY and CDR2 is SAAADI. This chain's CDR3 is CASSVGQGLEQFF. Here the CDR3 DNA reads TGCGCCAGCAGTGTGGGACAGGGGTTAGAGCAGTTCTTC.

The chain carries TRBV11-2 and TRBJ2-7; 9 bases agree with TRBD2. Germline CDR1 reads SGHAT; CDR2 reads FQNNGV. V was pared by 5 bases and J by 0 bases, with 5 bases of the junction left unmatched. The CDR3 is 15 residues long. CDR3 region: CASSPGLAISYEQYF. The CDR3 coding sequence is TGTGCCAGCAGCCCGGGACTAGCCATCTCCTACGAGCAGTACTTC.

The chain has TRBV21-1 and TRBJ2-1; the table assigns TRBD2, which was not confirmed against the DNA. TRBV21-1 is a known pseudogene. The CDR3 runs 16 residues. Written as DNA, the CDR3 is TGTGCCAGCAGCAAAGATAATAGCGGGTACGAATGGGAGCAGTTCTTC. Translation: CASSKDNSGYEWEQFF.

The gene calls are TRBV5-5 and TRBJ2-6; no clear D gene. The CDR3 runs 17 residues. Germline V CDR1 and CDR2: SGHKS, YYEKEE (reference sequence). V was shortened by 2 bases and J by 1 base, with 13 bases between the two germline ends. CDR3 nucleotide sequence: TGTGCCAGCAGCTTTATAGGCTATCAATCTGGGGCCAACGTCCTGACTTTC. Its translation: CASSFIGYQSGANVLTF.

This chain uses TRBV29-1 with TRBJ1-2; D is unresolved. The CDR3 consists of 12 residues. Germline lookup yields CDR1 SQVTM and CDR2 ANQGSEA. Trimming stripped 1 base from V and 8 bases from J, with 11 bases between. CDR3 protein: CSVEAAAWGYTF. DNA for the CDR3: TGCAGCGTTGAAGCGGCGGCATGGGGCTACACCTTC.

This clone has just one count. V is TRBV18 and J is TRBJ2-7; weak D call: TRBD2 (5 bases). V dropped 3 bases and J dropped 0 bases, with 12 bases sitting between them. The germline gives CDR1 KGHSH, CDR2 LQKENI. This CDR3 region has 15 residues. DNA for the CDR3: TGTGCCAGCTCACCCTCAGCGGACCCCTCCTACGAGCAGTACTTC. Its protein is CASSPSADPSYEQYF.

This clone was recorded a few times. The chain has TRBV4-2 and TRBJ1-5; the D gene is possibly TRBD1 (6 bases). Germline V gene data show CDR1 as LGHNA and CDR2 as YNFKEQ. V lost 0 bases, J lost 1 base, and 10 bases lay in between. The CDR3 is 16 amino acids. The CDR3 loop reads CASSQEGARSNQPQHF. The CDR3 DNA follows: TGTGCCAGCAGCCAAGAGGGGGCCCGAAGCAATCAGCCCCAGCATTTT.

The chain is built from TRBV28 and TRBJ2-7; TRBD1 might be the D (5 bases). Germline loops: CDR1 MDHEN, CDR2 SYDVKM. CDR3 length equals 18 residues. Between the trimmed V and J ends, which lost 2 bases and 2 bases, there was a span of 22 bases. The CDR3 coding sequence is TGTGCCAGCAGTTTACCCTTGGTTGGGGCGTCCCGCACCTACGAGCAGTACTTC. Translation: CASSLPLVGASRTYEQYF.

The V and J genes are TRBV4-1 and TRBJ2-7; 8 bases agree with TRBD2. CDR1 MGHRA and CDR2 YSYEKL come from the germline V gene. The CDR3 sequence is 15 residues long. Germline trimming cut 5 bases from V and 0 bases from J; bases unmatched to any gene: 6. This CDR3 is CASSILAESSYEQYF. CDR3 sequence (DNA): TGCGCCAGCAGCATACTAGCGGAAAGCTCCTACGAGCAGTACTTC.

The chain combines TRBV27 with TRBJ1-1, with a weak D call TRBD1 (5 bases). The CDR3 is 14 amino acids. Germline V lookup: CDR1 MNHEY, CDR2 SMNVEV (reference sequence). Trimming removed 5 bases from V and 2 bases from J, with 12 bases in between. CDR3 DNA: TGTGCCAGCAGTCCAGGGACGTCAAACACTGAAGCTTTCTTT. This encodes CASSPGTSNTEAFF.

This chain links TRBV7-3 with TRBJ2-7, with 9 bases matching TRBD2. Trimming at V came to 1 base and at J to 7 bases, leaving 2 bases not matched to a gene. The CDR3 runs to 13 residues. Germline CDR1 is SGHTA and CDR2 is FQGTGA. In DNA, the CDR3 is TGTGCCAGCAGCTTAAATCTAGCGGGGGAGCAGTACTTC. Amino acid sequence: CASSLNLAGEQYF.

This clone was seen only once. V usage is TRBV7-9 and J usage is TRBJ2-1; 10 positions agree with TRBD2. This CDR3 region has 16 residues. Trimming removed 5 bases from V and 4 bases from J; junction bases left unmatched: 8. The germline gives CDR1 SEHNR, CDR2 FQNEAQ (reference sequence). The CDR3 here is CASSGGAAGGYNEQFF. CDR3 in DNA: TGTGCCAGCAGCGGAGGGGCAGCGGGAGGGTACAATGAGCAGTTCTTC.

This chain uses TRBV5-1 with TRBJ2-1, with TRBD2 as a possible D gene (5 bases). Germline-derived CDR1 and CDR2 are SGHRS and YFSETQ. The CDR3 is 14 amino acids. V was clipped by 5 bases and J by 3 bases, with 12 bases between them. CDR3 sequence reads: CASSPRADYNEQFF. CDR3 sequence (DNA): TGCGCCAGCAGTCCGAGGGCGGACTACAATGAGCAGTTCTTC.

This rearrangement joins TRBV18 to TRBJ1-4; D is unresolved. Trimming left V 3 bases short and J 6 bases short, with 14 bases between. The CDR3 length is 15 residues. The germline V gene encodes CDR1 KGHSH and CDR2 LQKENI. CDR3 amino acids: CASSPFSGSDEKLFF. CDR3 bases: TGTGCCAGCTCACCTTTCTCTGGATCTGATGAAAAACTGTTTTTT.

The gene calls are TRBV27 and TRBJ2-3, with 11 bases fitting TRBD2. The CDR3 consists of 16 residues. Germline loops: CDR1 MNHEY, CDR2 SMNVEV (reference sequence). V lost 3 bases to trimming and J lost 4 bases; unmatched junction nucleotides: 6. CDR3 protein: CASSLGLAAGADTQYF. Written as DNA, the CDR3 is TGTGCCAGCAGTTTGGGACTAGCGGCCGGGGCAGATACGCAGTATTTT.

V gene TRBV5-1 combines with J gene TRBJ2-1, with unresolved D. This CDR3 contains 13 residues. Trimming cost V 0 bases and J 8 bases, with 9 bases left between them. CDR1 and CDR2 (germline): SGHRS, YFSETQ. The CDR3 DNA reads as TGCGCCAGCAGCTTGGGTCTAGTGGATGAGCAGTTCTTC. It yields the protein CASSLGLVDEQFF.

This clone was detected once. The chain uses TRBV27 and TRBJ2-1, with D maybe TRBD1 (6 bases). Germline CDR1 MNHEY, CDR2 SMNVEV (reference sequence). V was clipped by 4 bases and J by 4 bases, with 8 bases between them. This CDR3 region has 13 residues. In DNA form, the CDR3 reads TGTGCCAGCAGTTCTACAGGGTACAATGAGCAGTTCTTC. Translating gives CASSSTGYNEQFF.

V and J are TRBV6-6 and TRBJ1-2, with a tentative D call TRBD1 (5 bases). The CDR3 covers 13 residues. Germline CDR1 MNHNY, CDR2 SVGAGI (reference sequence). Trimming removed 6 bases from V and 4 bases from J, with 12 bases in between. The chain's CDR3 is CASSPDRIYGYTF. The CDR3 DNA sequence: TGTGCCAGCAGCCCCGACAGAATCTATGGCTACACCTTC.

The rearrangement links TRBV5-5 to TRBJ1-1; D is perhaps TRBD1 (5 bases). There are 14 residues in the CDR3. In germline, CDR1 is SGHKS, CDR2 YYEKEE (reference sequence). The V and J ends lost 0 bases and 6 bases respectively, with 12 bases between them. CDR3: CASSLDTAGPEAFF. DNA for the CDR3: TGTGCCAGCAGCTTGGACACGGCAGGGCCTGAAGCTTTCTTT.

The rearrangement uses TRBV2 and TRBJ1-5, with 8 bases aligning to TRBD1. V trimming: 5 bases; J trimming: 2 bases; junction bases outside the gene matches: 17. In germline, CDR1 is SNHLY, CDR2 FYNNEI. The CDR3 is 19 residues long. The CDR3 region has the DNA TGTGCCAGCAGTCGCGACCTGGGACAGGCTCTCGGAGGCAATCAGCCCCAGCATTTT. Translating gives CASSRDLGQALGGNQPQHF.

CDR3 DNA sequence: TGTGCCAGCAAGAAGGCTAGCGGGAGAGTTTGGGAGACCCAGTACTTC. Its translation is CASKKASGRVWETQYF. This chain links TRBV5-8 with TRBJ2-5, with 10 bases matching TRBD2. The CDR3 is 16 amino acids. The germline V gene has CDR1 SGHTS and CDR2 YDEGEE. The ends lost 6 bases at V and 5 bases at J; junction bases unmatched: 13.

The chain recombines TRBV5-5 with TRBJ2-1; no reliable D call. CDR1 SGHKS and CDR2 YYEKEE come from the germline V gene (reference sequence). The CDR3 has 12 residues. V shed 4 bases and J shed 9 bases, with 11 bases lying between them. The CDR3 sequence: CASSPTPLEQFF. For the CDR3, the DNA is TGTGCCAGCAGCCCGACCCCCCTTGAGCAGTTCTTC.

DNA for the CDR3: TGCGCCAGCCGAACAGGGTCGGGTTCACCCCTCCACTTT. Translation gives CASRTGSGSPLHF. J is TRBJ1-6 and V is TRBV4-1; the D gene is possibly TRBD1 (6 bases). This CDR3 has 13 amino acids. Germline V gene lookup returns CDR1 MGHRA and CDR2 YSYEKL. V was trimmed by 8 bases and J by 9 bases, leaving 14 bases between them.

This clone occurred a few times. The chain carries TRBV11-2 and TRBJ1-2, with D uncertain. With 7 bases removed from V and 1 base from J, the gap between germline ends came to 13 bases. The CDR3 is 14 residues long. CDR1 and CDR2 from the germline V gene are SGHAT and FQNNGV. Here the CDR3 DNA reads TGTGCCAGCACCCCGGCCGGGCGTAACTATGGCTACACCTTC. It codes for CASTPAGRNYGYTF.

This clone appeared a few times. The chain joins TRBV6-5 to TRBJ2-2; D is undetermined. The germline V gene has CDR1 MNHEY and CDR2 SVGAGI. This CDR3 is built from 15 residues. V was shortened by 6 bases and J by 0 bases, with 11 bases between the two germline ends. CDR3 bases: TGTGCCAGCAGGGCTGAGGATGCGAACACCGGGGAGCTGTTTTTT. This codes for CASRAEDANTGELFF.

The V and J genes are TRBV9 and TRBJ2-1, with D perhaps TRBD2 (6 bases). Germline CDR1 reads SGDLS; CDR2 reads YYNGEE. CDR3 length: 16 amino acids. V lost 4 bases to trimming and J lost 3 bases, with 17 bases between them. CDR3 sequence (DNA): TGTGCCAGCAGCCCCCGATCCGGGCGGGACTACAATGAGCAGTTCTTC. As protein: CASSPRSGRDYNEQFF.

This chain links TRBV19 with TRBJ1-1; maybe TRBD1 (6 bases). Germline assignment: CDR1 LNHDA and CDR2 SQIVND (reference sequence). V was cut by 4 bases and J by 5 bases, with 17 bases left in between. The CDR3 is made up of 15 amino acids. The CDR3: CASSTFWGLRTEAFF. The CDR3 DNA follows: TGTGCCAGTAGTACTTTTTGGGGGCTTAGGACTGAAGCTTTCTTT.